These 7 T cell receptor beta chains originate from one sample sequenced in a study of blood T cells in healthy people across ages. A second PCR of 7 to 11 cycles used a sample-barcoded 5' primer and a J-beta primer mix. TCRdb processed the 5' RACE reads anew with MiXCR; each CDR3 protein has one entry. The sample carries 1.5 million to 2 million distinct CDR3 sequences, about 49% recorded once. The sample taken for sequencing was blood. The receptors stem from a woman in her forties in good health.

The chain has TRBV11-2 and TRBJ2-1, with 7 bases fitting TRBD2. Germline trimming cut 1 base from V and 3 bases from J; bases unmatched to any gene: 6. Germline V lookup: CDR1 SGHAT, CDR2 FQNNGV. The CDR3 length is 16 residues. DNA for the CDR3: TGTGCCAGCAGCTTAGGCGTGGGGGGGAACTACAATGAGCAGTTCTTC. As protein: CASSLGVGGNYNEQFF. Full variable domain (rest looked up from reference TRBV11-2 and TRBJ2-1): EAGVAQSPRYKIIEKRQSVAFWCNPISGHATLYWYQQILGQGPKLLIQFQNNGVVDDSQLPKDRFSAERLKGVDSTLKIQPAKLEDSAVYLCASSLGVGGNYNEQFFGPGTRLTVL.

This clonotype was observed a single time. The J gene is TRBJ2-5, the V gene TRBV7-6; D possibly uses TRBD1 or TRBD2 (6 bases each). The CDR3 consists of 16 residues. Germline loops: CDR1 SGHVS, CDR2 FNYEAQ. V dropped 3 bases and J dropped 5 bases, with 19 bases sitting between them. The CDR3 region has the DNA TGTGCCAGCAGCTTCTGGATGAGGGGGGATTGGGAGACCCAGTACTTC. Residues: CASSFWMRGDWETQYF.

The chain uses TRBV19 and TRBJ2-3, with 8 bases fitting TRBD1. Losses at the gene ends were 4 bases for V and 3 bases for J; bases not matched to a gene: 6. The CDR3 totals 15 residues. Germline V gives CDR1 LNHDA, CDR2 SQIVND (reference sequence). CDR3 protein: CASSNGQGATDTQYF. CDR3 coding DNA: TGTGCCAGTAGTAACGGACAGGGAGCAACAGATACGCAGTATTTT.

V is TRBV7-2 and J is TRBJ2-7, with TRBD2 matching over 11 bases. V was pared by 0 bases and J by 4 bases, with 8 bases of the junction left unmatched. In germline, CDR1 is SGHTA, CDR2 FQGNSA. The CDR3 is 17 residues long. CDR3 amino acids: CASSLAASGGRTYEQYF. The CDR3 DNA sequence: TGTGCCAGCAGCTTAGCGGCTAGCGGGGGGAGAACTTACGAGCAGTACTTC.

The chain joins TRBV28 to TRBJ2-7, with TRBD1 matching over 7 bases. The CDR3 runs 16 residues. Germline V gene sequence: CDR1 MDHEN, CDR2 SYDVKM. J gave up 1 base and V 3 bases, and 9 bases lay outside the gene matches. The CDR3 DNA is TGTGCCAGCAGTTTGGAGACAGGGCTAGCTTCCTACGAGCAGTACTTC. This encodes CASSLETGLASYEQYF.

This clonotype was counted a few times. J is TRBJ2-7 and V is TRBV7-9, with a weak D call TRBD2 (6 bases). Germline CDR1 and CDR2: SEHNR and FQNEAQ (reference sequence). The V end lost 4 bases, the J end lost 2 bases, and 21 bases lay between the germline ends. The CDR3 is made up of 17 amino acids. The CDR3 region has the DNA TGTGCCAGCAGCTCGACGGGGGTTGGGTTTGTCCCCTACGAGCAGTACTTC. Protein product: CASSSTGVGFVPYEQYF.

The CDR3: CASRKREGEETQYF. DNA of the CDR3: TGTGCCAGCCGCAAGCGGGAGGGGGAAGAGACCCAGTACTTC. This chain connects TRBV3-1 to TRBJ2-5, with TRBD2 identical over 10 bases. The CDR3 has 14 amino acids. The germline V gene encodes CDR1 LGHDT and CDR2 YNNKEL (reference sequence). V was pared by 8 bases and J by 3 bases, with 6 bases of the junction left unmatched.